Below are 10 T cell receptor beta chains sequenced from a single sample in a study of blood T cells in healthy people across ages. The use of a sample-barcoded 5' primer and a J-beta primer mix characterized a second PCR of roughly 7 to 11 cycles. TCRdb ran MiXCR on the 5' RACE reads and lists one entry per CDR3 protein. The sample includes about 680,000 distinct CDR3 sequences, 45% to 50% of them seen just once. The sequenced sample was blood. Receptor source: a woman aged 55-69 years in good health.

Concerning this clonotype itself: The junction shows a germline mismatch at one end, possibly a read error. This rearrangement joins TRBV3-1 to TRBJ2-1; no clear D gene. The germline V gene has CDR1 LGHDT and CDR2 YNNKEL (reference sequence). CDR3 length: 13 residues. The CDR3 is CASSPWGSNGQFF. The CDR3 DNA is TGTGCCAGCAGCCCTTGGGGAAGCAATGGGCAGTTCTTC.

The chain couples TRBV27 to TRBJ1-2, with TRBD1 as a possible D gene (5 bases). Germline V gene data show CDR1 as MNHEY and CDR2 as SMNVEV (reference sequence). Trimming removed 3 bases from V and 9 bases from J, with 17 bases in between. The CDR3 sequence is 14 residues long. The CDR3 protein is CASSFSGTPNRYTF. The CDR3 bases are TGTGCCAGCAGTTTTTCCGGGACCCCTAACCGCTACACCTTC.

This clonotype came up a few times. The chain joins TRBV20-1 to TRBJ2-1; 7 nucleotides align to TRBD2. The CDR3 spans 14 residues. Germline CDR1 reads DFQATT; CDR2 reads SNEGSKA (reference sequence). With V trimmed by 5 bases and J by 6 bases, 10 bases remained unmatched. The chain's CDR3 is CSAGRTSLGNEQFF. Written as DNA, the CDR3 is TGCAGTGCTGGAAGGACTAGTCTCGGCAATGAGCAGTTCTTC.

The genes are TRBV20-1 and TRBJ2-7; 7 bases agree with TRBD2. CDR3 length equals 13 residues. V was pared by 5 bases and J by 3 bases, with 7 bases of the junction left unmatched. CDR1 and CDR2 from the germline V gene are DFQATT and SNEGSKA (reference sequence). CDR3 coding DNA: TGCAGTGCTGCTAGCGGCTACTACTACGAGCAGTACTTC. Translated, it gives CSAASGYYYEQYF.

This clonotype was counted a few times. V usage is TRBV20-1 and J usage is TRBJ2-7; 9 bases are a match to TRBD2. The CDR3 totals 12 residues. CDR1 is DFQATT, CDR2 SNEGSKA, per germline (reference sequence). Losses at the gene ends were 6 bases for V and 6 bases for J; bases not matched to a gene: 6. The CDR3 protein is CSATSGLLEQYF. DNA for the CDR3: TGCAGTGCGACTAGCGGCCTTCTCGAGCAGTACTTC.

The chain is built from TRBV20-1 and TRBJ2-5; TRBD2 matches 9 bases. The DNA matches TRBJ2-7 better at its end, which makes the J call doubtful. Germline assignment: CDR1 DFQATT and CDR2 SNEGSKA (reference sequence). The CDR3 has 17 residues. CDR3 region: CSARGLAGRKLRYEQYF. The CDR3 coding sequence is TGCAGTGCTAGGGGTCTAGCGGGAAGAAAACTAAGATACGAGCAGTACTTC.

This clonotype was picked up a small number of times. The V gene is TRBV7-2, the J gene TRBJ1-1; D gene unclear. The germline CDR1 and CDR2 sequences are SGHTA and FQGNSA. The CDR3 is 13 amino acids. V was pared by 3 bases and J by 7 bases, with 12 bases between. The CDR3: CASSLVGSGEAFF. DNA for the CDR3: TGTGCCAGCAGCTTGGTTGGGTCAGGTGAAGCTTTCTTT.

The chain couples TRBV7-3 to TRBJ2-1; tentative D call: TRBD2 (5 bases). CDR1 and CDR2 from the germline V gene are SGHTA and FQGTGA. There are 16 residues in the CDR3. The V end lost 4 bases, the J end lost 0 bases, and 13 bases lay between the germline ends. This CDR3 is CASSSIAKSSYNEQFF. CDR3 nucleotide sequence: TGTGCCAGCAGCTCAATAGCGAAAAGCTCCTACAATGAGCAGTTCTTC.

This clonotype appeared once. A junction end diverges from the germline sequence, so it may reflect a read error. For the CDR3, the DNA is TGTGCCAGCGGGGACGGGACAGCGAACACCGGGGGGCTGTTTTTT. It encodes CASGDGTANTGGLFF. The chain combines TRBV6-2 or TRBV6-3 with TRBJ2-2; D perhaps matches TRBD1 (7 bases). CDR1 is MNHEY, CDR2 SVGEGT, per germline. The CDR3 covers 15 residues.

This chain links TRBV7-2 with TRBJ1-5; 11 nucleotides agree with TRBD1. The germline V gene has CDR1 SGHTA and CDR2 FQGNSA. The length of the CDR3 is 15 residues. V was clipped by 5 bases and J by 6 bases; unmatched bases: 6. The CDR3 DNA follows: TGTGCCAGCAGCGTCCGGGACAGGGGGGTTCAGCCCCAGCATTTT. Protein sequence: CASSVRDRGVQPQHF.